This T cell receptor (beta chain) was obtained from a study of CD8 T cells in ankylosing spondylitis. The CDR3 runs to 12 residues. Trimming removed 2 bases at V and 7 bases at J, with 9 bases between. In this sample, this clonotype turned up a few times. TCRdb redid the calling of the 5' RACE reads with MiXCR, one entry per CDR3 protein. In the table there are approximately 220,000 distinct CDR3 sequences, about 26% of which are singletons. This clonotype was sampled from a male donor with ankylosing spondylitis or in good health (not recorded which). The V call is TRBV12-3 or TRBV12-4, the J call TRBJ2-7; D is unclear. Sequencing was done on a sample of blood, either unsorted or a sorted T cell fraction (not recorded which). The CDR3 protein is CASSLIGDEQYF. The CDR3, as DNA: TGTGCCAGCAGTTTAATCGGTGATGAGCAGTACTTC.